The 20 T cell receptor beta chains below come from one sample, sequenced in a study of vaccination and CD4 T cells after COVID-19. For these TCRs, the target antigens are not known. Cultured CD4+ T-cell DNA underwent Oncomine TCR Beta short-read sequencing. MiXCR, run by TCRdb on the PCR reads, gives a single entry per CDR3 protein. The sample lists about 9,200 distinct CDR3 sequences; 60% were seen once. Treatment specified: approximately nine-day PBMC culture with coronavirus spike peptide pools or control peptides (ViraFEST assay). This sample comprised cultured CD4+ T cells from blood, obtained after SARS-CoV-2 vaccination. These receptors originate from a human donor with COVID-19.

This clonotype is medium-sized in the sample. The chain couples TRBV5-8 to TRBJ2-5; 13 nucleotides line up with TRBD2. The J segment lost 5 bases and the V segment lost 0 bases, leaving 7 bases of the junction unmatched. Looked up from germline, CDR1 is SGHTS and CDR2 is YDEGEE. The CDR3 length is 17 residues. CDR3 sequence: CASSLGLAGGGYETQYF. As DNA, the CDR3 is TGTGCCAGCAGCTTGGGACTAGCGGGGGGCGGATACGAGACCCAGTACTTC.

J is TRBJ2-6 and V is TRBV6-5; D perhaps matches TRBD1 (5 bases). From germline, CDR1 is MNHEY and CDR2 SVGAGI. The CDR3 is made up of 18 amino acids. V shed 0 bases and J shed 2 bases, with 14 bases lying between them. In DNA form, the CDR3 reads TGTGCCAGCAGTTACTCGCAGGGTATCGTAACTGGGGCCAACGTCCTGACTTTC. It codes for CASSYSQGIVTGANVLTF.

This clonotype has a single count. The chain uses TRBV5-4 and TRBJ2-5, with a possible D match to TRBD1 (6 bases). Trimming stripped 2 bases from V and 2 bases from J, with 10 bases between. The CDR3 spans 14 residues. Germline V gene sequence: CDR1 SGHNT, CDR2 YYREEE (reference sequence). The CDR3 loop reads CASSLGQGQETQYF. The CDR3 nucleotides read TGTGCCAGCAGCTTAGGGCAGGGGCAAGAGACCCAGTACTTC.

Turning to this clonotype: The germline gene is not matched at one end of the junction; a read error may be the cause. This chain links TRBV7-6 with TRBJ2-5, with TRBD2 matching over 8 bases. This CDR3 is 14 amino acids long. Per germline, CDR1 SGHVS and CDR2 FNYEAQ. The CDR3 region has the DNA TGTGCTAGCAGCCACGGGGGGGGTCGGGAGACCCAGTACTTC. It is translated as CASSHGGGRETQYF. Full variable domain (rest looked up from reference TRBV7-6 and TRBJ2-5): GAGVSQSPRYKVTKRGQDVALRCDPISGHVSLYWYRQALGQGPEFLTYFNYEAQQDKSGLPNDRFSAERPEGSISTLTIQRTEQRDSAMYRCASSHGGGRETQYFGPGTRLLVL.

V usage is TRBV12-3 or TRBV12-4 and J usage is TRBJ2-5; 9 bases match TRBD2. The CDR3 totals 16 residues. Germline trimming cut 3 bases from V and 1 base from J; bases unmatched to any gene: 6. CDR3 nucleotide sequence: TGTGCCAGCAGTTTGGGGACTAGCAGGTTCCAAGAGACCCAGTACTTC. Protein product: CASSLGTSRFQETQYF.

V usage is TRBV6-2 or TRBV6-3 and J usage is TRBJ1-2, with 10 bases lining up with TRBD1. V was clipped by 7 bases and J by 6 bases; unmatched bases: 20. The CDR3 is made up of 18 amino acids. From germline, CDR1 is MNHEY and CDR2 SVGEGT. CDR3 DNA sequence: TGTGCCAGCACCGATCGACAGGGGGCGAAGTCACGTTTTGATGGCTACACCTTC. Translated: CASTDRQGAKSRFDGYTF.

This chain links TRBV6-1 with TRBJ2-3, with a weak D call TRBD1 (5 bases). The CDR3 length is 14 residues. V was shortened by 7 bases and J by 0 bases, with 11 bases between the two germline ends. The germline V gene encodes CDR1 MNHNS and CDR2 SASEGT. The DNA for the CDR3 is TGTGCCAGCACGGCAGGGATGAGCACAGATACGCAGTATTTT. Amino acids: CASTAGMSTDTQYF.

The chain combines TRBV7-6 with TRBJ1-5; D is unclear. V lost 3 bases to trimming and J lost 0 bases, with 9 bases between them. In germline, CDR1 is SGHVS, CDR2 FNYEAQ. The CDR3 runs to 15 residues. The CDR3 DNA reads TGTGCCAGCAGCTTGGTAGGGAATAGCAATCAGCCCCAGCATTTT. It encodes CASSLVGNSNQPQHF.

This clonotype was seen a few times. The chain employs TRBV7-2 and TRBJ1-5, with D unresolved. This CDR3 contains 15 residues. The germline gives CDR1 SGHTA, CDR2 FQGNSA. V lost 1 base and J 4 bases, leaving 11 bases between the germline ends. The CDR3 DNA follows: TGTGCCAGCAGCTTAGATCGGGCAGAGAATCAGCCCCAGCATTTT. This codes for CASSLDRAENQPQHF.

The rearrangement links TRBV15 to TRBJ1-2, with D maybe TRBD1 (6 bases). CDR3 size: 13 residues. Deletions cut 5 bases from V and 5 bases from J, with 12 bases between. In germline, CDR1 is LNHNV, CDR2 YYDKDF (reference sequence). CDR3 region: CATSAPQGYGYTF. Here the CDR3 DNA reads TGTGCCACCAGCGCGCCACAGGGTTATGGCTACACCTTC.

The chain joins TRBV20-1 to TRBJ2-7; TRBD2 matches 14 bases. The CDR3 totals 14 residues. Germline values: CDR1 DFQATT, CDR2 SNEGSKA (reference sequence). V lost 5 bases and J lost 4; bases outside the gene matches: 4. The CDR3 loop is CSAWTSGGLYEQYF. CDR3 nucleotides: TGCAGTGCTTGGACTAGCGGGGGGTTGTACGAGCAGTACTTC.

Details on this clonotype: The junction differs from germline at one of its ends, possibly a read error. The genes are TRBV7-7 and TRBJ2-1; D ambiguous. The length of the CDR3 is 13 residues. Germline CDR1 is SSHAT and CDR2 is FNYEAQ (reference sequence). CDR3: CASSRTLGVEQFF. In nucleotides, the CDR3 is TGTGCTAGCAGCCGTACCTTGGGTGTGGAGCAGTTCTTC.

The V call is TRBV18, the J call TRBJ1-6, with D possibly TRBD1 on 5 matching bases. There are 15 residues in the CDR3. V shed 3 bases and J shed 5 bases, with 11 bases lying between them. CDR1 is KGHSH, CDR2 LQKENI, per germline. This CDR3 reads CASSPRDGDNSPLHF. CDR3 bases: TGTGCCAGCTCACCTCGGGACGGCGATAATTCACCCCTCCACTTT.

The rearrangement uses TRBV7-8 and TRBJ1-5; a weak D match, TRBD1 (5 bases). The V gene's germline CDR1 is SGHVS and CDR2 FQNEAQ. This CDR3 spans 14 amino acids. The ends were cut back, 5 bases at V and 2 bases at J, with 10 bases in the middle. This CDR3 reads CASSPRGGNQPQHF. In DNA, the CDR3 is TGTGCCAGCAGCCCACGAGGGGGCAATCAGCCCCAGCATTTT. Supplemented by reference TRBV7-8 and TRBJ1-5, the full variable domain reads GAGVSQSPRYKVAKRGQDVALRCDPISGHVSLFWYQQALGQGPEFLTYFQNEAQLDKSGLPSDRFFAERPEGSVSTLKIQRTQQEDSAVYLCASSPRGGNQPQHFGDGTRLSIL.

CDR3 in DNA: TGTGCCAGCAATCCCGGGGCTGGGATCTACGAGCAGTACTTC. Translated, it gives CASNPGAGIYEQYF. The V gene is TRBV6-1, the J gene TRBJ2-7; D assignment may be TRBD1 or TRBD2 (5 bases each). This CDR3 contains 14 residues. Germline CDR1 reads MNHNS; CDR2 reads SASEGT. V was trimmed by 7 bases and J by 3 bases, leaving 16 bases between them.

This clonotype was recorded a few times. The chain recombines TRBV7-2 with TRBJ1-2; 7 nucleotides agree with TRBD1. This CDR3 is 14 amino acids long. Looked up from germline, CDR1 is SGHTA and CDR2 is FQGNSA. V lost 5 bases, J lost 8 bases, and 11 bases stayed unmatched. The DNA of the CDR3 is TGTGCCAGCAGCCCACAGGGGCCTATTGCGGGCTACACCTTC. Protein product: CASSPQGPIAGYTF. Together with reference TRBV7-2 and TRBJ1-2, the CDR3 gives the full variable domain: GAGVSQSPSNKVTEKGKDVELRCDPISGHTALYWYRQSLGQGLEFLIYFQGNSAPDKSGLPSDRFSAERTGGSVSTLTIQRTQQEDSAVYLCASSPQGPIAGYTFGSGTRLTVV.

This clonotype has a single count. The chain carries TRBV11-2 and TRBJ1-2; D not resolved. V was cut by 1 base and J by 9 bases, with 12 bases left in between. This CDR3 spans 13 amino acids. The germline CDR1 and CDR2 sequences are SGHAT and FQNNGV. CDR3 bases: TGTGCCAGCAGCTTAGGTACACCTGGGAGCTACACCTTC. Its translation is CASSLGTPGSYTF.

The chain carries TRBV7-6 and TRBJ1-5; 9 bases match TRBD1. Germline trimming cut 5 bases from V and 7 bases from J; bases unmatched to any gene: 6. This CDR3 has 14 residues. The germline gives CDR1 SGHVS, CDR2 FNYEAQ. The DNA of the CDR3 is TGTGCCAGCAGCCCTCGACAGGGGGTACAGCCCCAGCATTTT. It specifies CASSPRQGVQPQHF. Filled out from reference TRBV7-6 and TRBJ1-5, the complete variable domain reads GAGVSQSPRYKVTKRGQDVALRCDPISGHVSLYWYRQALGQGPEFLTYFNYEAQQDKSGLPNDRFSAERPEGSISTLTIQRTEQRDSAMYRCASSPRQGVQPQHFGDGTRLSIL.

The gene calls are TRBV20-1 and TRBJ2-3, with TRBD2 as a possible D gene (5 bases). CDR3 length equals 14 residues. Germline V gives CDR1 DFQATT, CDR2 SNEGSKA (reference sequence). Between the trimmed V and J ends, which lost 1 base and 0 bases, there was a span of 8 bases. The CDR3 DNA reads as TGCAGTGCTAGAGTCAGGACTAGCACAGATACGCAGTATTTT. Its protein is CSARVRTSTDTQYF.

There are a few counts of this clonotype. This chain joins TRBV6-1 and TRBJ1-6; perhaps TRBD1 as D (5 bases). Germline CDR1 is MNHNS and CDR2 is SASEGT. The length of the CDR3 is 15 residues. CDR3 DNA: TGTGCGACCGGGGGGAGGACGGACTTCTATTCACCCCTCCACTTT. Translation gives CATGGRTDFYSPLHF.